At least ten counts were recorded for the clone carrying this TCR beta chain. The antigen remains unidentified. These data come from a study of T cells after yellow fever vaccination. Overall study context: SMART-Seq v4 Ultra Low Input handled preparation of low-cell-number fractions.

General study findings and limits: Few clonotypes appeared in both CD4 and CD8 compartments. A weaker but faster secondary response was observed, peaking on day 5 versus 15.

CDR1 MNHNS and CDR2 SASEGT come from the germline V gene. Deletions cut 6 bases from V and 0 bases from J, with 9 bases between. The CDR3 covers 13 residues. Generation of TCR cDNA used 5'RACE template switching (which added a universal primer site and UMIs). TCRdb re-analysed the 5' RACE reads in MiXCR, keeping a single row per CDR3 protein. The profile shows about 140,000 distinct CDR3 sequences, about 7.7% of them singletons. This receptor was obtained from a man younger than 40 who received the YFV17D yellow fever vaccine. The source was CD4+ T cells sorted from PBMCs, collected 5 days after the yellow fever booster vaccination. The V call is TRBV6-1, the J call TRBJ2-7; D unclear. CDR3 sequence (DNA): TGTGCCAGCAGCCGACCGGGCTCCTACGAGCAGTACTTC. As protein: CASSRPGSYEQYF.